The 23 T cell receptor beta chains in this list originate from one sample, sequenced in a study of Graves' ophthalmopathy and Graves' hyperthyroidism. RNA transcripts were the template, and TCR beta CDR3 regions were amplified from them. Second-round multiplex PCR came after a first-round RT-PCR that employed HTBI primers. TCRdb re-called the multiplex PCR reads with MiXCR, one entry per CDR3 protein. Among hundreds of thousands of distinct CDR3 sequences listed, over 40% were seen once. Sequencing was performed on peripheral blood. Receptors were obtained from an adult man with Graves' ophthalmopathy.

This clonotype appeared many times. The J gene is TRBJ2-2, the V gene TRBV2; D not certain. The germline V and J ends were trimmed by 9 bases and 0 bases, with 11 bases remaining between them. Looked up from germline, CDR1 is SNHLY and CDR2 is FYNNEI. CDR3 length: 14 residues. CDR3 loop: CASVARPNTGELFF. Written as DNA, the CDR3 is TGTGCCAGTGTAGCTCGACCGAACACCGGGGAGCTGTTTTTT.

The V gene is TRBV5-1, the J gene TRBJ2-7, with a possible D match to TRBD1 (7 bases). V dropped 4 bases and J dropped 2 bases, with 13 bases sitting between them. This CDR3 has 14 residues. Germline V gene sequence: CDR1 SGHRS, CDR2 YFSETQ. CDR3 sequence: CASSPGDSTYEQYF. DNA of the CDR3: TGCGCCAGCAGCCCGGGGGACAGTACCTACGAGCAGTACTTC.

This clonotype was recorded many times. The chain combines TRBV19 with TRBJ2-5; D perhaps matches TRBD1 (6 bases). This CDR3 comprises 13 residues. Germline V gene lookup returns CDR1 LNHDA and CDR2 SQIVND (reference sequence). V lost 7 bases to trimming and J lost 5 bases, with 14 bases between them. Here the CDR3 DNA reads TGTGCCAGTAATAACAGGGAGATGGAGACCCAGTACTTC. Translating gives CASNNREMETQYF.

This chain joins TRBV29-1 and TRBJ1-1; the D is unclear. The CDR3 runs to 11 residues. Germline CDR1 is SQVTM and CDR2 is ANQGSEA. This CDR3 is CRRSPNTEAFF. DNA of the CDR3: TGCAGACGATCACCGAACACTGAAGCTTTCTTT.

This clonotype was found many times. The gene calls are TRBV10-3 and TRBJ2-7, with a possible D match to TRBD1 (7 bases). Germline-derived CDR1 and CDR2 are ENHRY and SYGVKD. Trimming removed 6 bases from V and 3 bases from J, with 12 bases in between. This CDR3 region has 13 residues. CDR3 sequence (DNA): TGTGCCATCAGCCGACAGGGAGGCTACGAGCAGTACTTC. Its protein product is CAISRQGGYEQYF.

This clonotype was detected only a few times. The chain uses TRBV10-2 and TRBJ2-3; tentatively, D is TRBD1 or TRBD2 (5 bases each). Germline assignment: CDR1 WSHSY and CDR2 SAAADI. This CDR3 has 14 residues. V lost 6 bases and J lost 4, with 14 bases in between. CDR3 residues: CASRTGPRADTQYF. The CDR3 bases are TGCGCCAGCAGAACGGGACCCAGGGCAGATACGCAGTATTTT.

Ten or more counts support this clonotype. The CDR3 spells CASSLKARGTGGSPLHF. CDR3 nucleotide sequence: TGTGCCAGCAGCTTAAAGGCGAGGGGGACAGGGGGTTCACCCCTCCACTTT. The chain joins TRBV7-3 to TRBJ1-6; 11 bases map to TRBD1. CDR1 is SGHTA, CDR2 FQGTGA, per germline. The CDR3 length is 17 residues. V lost 1 base to trimming and J lost 9 bases; unmatched junction nucleotides: 8.

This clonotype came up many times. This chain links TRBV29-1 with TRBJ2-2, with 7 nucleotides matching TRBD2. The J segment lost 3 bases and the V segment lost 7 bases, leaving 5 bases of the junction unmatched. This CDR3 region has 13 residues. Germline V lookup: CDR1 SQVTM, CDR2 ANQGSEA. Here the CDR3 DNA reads TGCAGCGCCGGACTAGTCCACACCGGGGAGCTGTTTTTT. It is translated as CSAGLVHTGELFF.

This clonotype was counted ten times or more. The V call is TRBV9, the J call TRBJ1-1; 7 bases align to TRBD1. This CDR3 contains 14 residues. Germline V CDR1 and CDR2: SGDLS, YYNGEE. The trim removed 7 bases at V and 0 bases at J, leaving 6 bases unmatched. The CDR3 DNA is TGTGCCAGCTCAGCGGGACAGTTGAACACTGAAGCTTTCTTT. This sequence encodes CASSAGQLNTEAFF.

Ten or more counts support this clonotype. CDR3 sequence (DNA): TGTGCCAGCAGCTTCCAGGGAAACACCATATATTTT. Translation: CASSFQGNTIYF. The chain is built from TRBV7-9 and TRBJ1-3, with D unresolved. The germline V gene encodes CDR1 SEHNR and CDR2 FQNEAQ (reference sequence). The CDR3 consists of 12 residues. Trimming removed 3 bases from V and 4 bases from J, with 4 bases in between.

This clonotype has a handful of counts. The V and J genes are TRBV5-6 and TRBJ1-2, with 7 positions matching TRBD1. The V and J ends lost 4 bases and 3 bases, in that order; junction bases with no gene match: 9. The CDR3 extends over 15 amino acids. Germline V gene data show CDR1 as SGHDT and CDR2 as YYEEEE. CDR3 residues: CASSPGGDRDYGYTF. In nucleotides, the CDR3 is TGTGCCAGCAGCCCAGGGGGAGACCGCGACTATGGCTACACCTTC.

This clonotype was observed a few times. CDR3 nucleotides: TGTGCCAGCAGCCAATCGGAATCGCTCTCCTACGAGCAGTACTTC. This translates into CASSQSESLSYEQYF. V gene TRBV4-2 combines with J gene TRBJ2-7; D remains ambiguous. CDR1 and CDR2 (germline): LGHNA, YNFKEQ. The CDR3 has 15 residues. V was cut by 2 bases and J by 0 bases, with 11 bases left in between.

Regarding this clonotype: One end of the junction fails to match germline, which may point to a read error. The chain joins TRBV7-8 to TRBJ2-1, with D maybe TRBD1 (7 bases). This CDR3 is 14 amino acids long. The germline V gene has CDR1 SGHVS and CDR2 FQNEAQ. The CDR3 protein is CASSQRQGGNEQFF. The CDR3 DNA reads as TGCGCCAGCAGCCAACGGCAGGGGGGCAATGAGCAGTTCTTC. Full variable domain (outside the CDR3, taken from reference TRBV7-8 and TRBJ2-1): GAGVSQSPRYKVAKRGQDVALRCDPISGHVSLFWYQQALGQGPEFLTYFQNEAQLDKSGLPSDRFFAERPEGSVSTLKIQRTQQEDSAVYLCASSQRQGGNEQFFGPGTRLTVL.

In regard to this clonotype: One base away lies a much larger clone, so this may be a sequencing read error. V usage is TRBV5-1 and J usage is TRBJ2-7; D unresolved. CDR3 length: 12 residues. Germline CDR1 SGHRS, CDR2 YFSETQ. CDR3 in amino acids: CANSLDPFEQYF. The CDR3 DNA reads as TGCGCCAACAGCTTGGATCCTTTCGAGCAGTACTTC.

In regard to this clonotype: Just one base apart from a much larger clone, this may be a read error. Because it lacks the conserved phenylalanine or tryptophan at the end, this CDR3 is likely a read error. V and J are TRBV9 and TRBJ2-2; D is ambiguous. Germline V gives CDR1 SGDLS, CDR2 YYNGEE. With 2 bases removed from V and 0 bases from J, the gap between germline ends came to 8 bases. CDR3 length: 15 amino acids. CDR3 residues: CASSVTGTNTGELFL. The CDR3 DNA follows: TGTGCCAGCAGCGTCACTGGGACGAACACCGGGGAGCTGTTTCTT.

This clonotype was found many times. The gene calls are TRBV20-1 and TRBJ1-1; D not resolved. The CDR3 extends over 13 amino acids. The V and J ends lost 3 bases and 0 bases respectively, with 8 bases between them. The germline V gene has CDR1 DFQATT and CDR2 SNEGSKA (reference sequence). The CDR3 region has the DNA TGCAGTGCTAGTGTTGTGATGAACACTGAAGCTTTCTTT. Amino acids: CSASVVMNTEAFF.

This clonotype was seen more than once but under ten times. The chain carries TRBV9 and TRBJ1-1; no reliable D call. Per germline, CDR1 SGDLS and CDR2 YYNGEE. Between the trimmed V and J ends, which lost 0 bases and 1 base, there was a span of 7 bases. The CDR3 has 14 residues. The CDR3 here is CASSVDGRNTEAFF. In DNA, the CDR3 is TGTGCCAGCAGCGTAGATGGGAGGAACACTGAAGCTTTCTTT.

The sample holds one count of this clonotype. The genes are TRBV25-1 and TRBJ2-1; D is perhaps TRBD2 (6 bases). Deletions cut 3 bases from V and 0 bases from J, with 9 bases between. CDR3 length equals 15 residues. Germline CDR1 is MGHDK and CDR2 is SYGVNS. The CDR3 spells CASSDVADSYNEQFF. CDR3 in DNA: TGTGCCAGCAGTGATGTAGCGGACTCCTACAATGAGCAGTTCTTC.

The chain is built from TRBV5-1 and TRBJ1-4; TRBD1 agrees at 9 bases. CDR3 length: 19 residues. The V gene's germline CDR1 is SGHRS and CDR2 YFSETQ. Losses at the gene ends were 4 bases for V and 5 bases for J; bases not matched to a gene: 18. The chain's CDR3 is CASSRTRDRASDVNEKLFF. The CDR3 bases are TGCGCCAGCAGCAGAACCCGGGACAGGGCCTCGGATGTCAATGAAAAACTGTTTTTT.

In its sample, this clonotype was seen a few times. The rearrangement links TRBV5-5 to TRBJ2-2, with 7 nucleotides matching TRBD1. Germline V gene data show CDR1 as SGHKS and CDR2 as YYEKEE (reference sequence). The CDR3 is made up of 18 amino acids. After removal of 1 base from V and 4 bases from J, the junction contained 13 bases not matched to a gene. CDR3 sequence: CASSLSRFEGAGTGELFF. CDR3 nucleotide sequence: TGTGCCAGCAGCTTGAGTCGGTTTGAGGGGGCAGGCACCGGGGAGCTGTTTTTT.

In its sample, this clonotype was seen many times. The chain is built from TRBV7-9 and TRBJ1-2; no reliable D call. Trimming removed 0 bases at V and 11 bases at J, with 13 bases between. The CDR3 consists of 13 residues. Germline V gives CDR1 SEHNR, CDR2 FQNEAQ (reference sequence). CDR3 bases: TGTGCCAGCAGCTTAGCCCAGCAGGAAGGTTACACCTTC. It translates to CASSLAQQEGYTF.

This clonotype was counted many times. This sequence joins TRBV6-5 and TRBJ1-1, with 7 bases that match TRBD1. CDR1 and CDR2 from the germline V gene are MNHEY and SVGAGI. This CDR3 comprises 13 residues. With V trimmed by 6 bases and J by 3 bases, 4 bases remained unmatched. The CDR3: CASRQGRHTEAFF. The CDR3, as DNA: TGTGCCAGCAGACAGGGGCGGCACACTGAAGCTTTCTTT.

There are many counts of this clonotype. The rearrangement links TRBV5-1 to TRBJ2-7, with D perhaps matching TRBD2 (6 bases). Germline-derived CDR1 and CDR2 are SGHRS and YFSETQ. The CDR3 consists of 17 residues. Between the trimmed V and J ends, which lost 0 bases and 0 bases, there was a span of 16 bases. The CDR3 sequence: CASSLDGEDGVSYEQYF. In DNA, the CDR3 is TGCGCCAGCAGCTTGGATGGGGAGGATGGGGTCTCCTACGAGCAGTACTTC.